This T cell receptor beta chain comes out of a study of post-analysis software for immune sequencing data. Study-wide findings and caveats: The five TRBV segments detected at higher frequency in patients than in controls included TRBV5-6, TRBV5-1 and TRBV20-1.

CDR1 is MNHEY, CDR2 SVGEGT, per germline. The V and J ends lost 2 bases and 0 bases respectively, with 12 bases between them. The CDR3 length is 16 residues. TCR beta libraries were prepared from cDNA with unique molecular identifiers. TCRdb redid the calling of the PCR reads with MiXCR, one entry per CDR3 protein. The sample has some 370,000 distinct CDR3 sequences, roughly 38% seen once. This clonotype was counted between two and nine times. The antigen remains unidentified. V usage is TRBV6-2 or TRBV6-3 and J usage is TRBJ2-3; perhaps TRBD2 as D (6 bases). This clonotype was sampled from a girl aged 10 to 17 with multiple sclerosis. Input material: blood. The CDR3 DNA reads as TGTGCCAGCAGTTACCTGCCGGGGGAGAGCACAGATACGCAGTATTTT. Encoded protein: CASSYLPGESTDTQYF.